A selection of T cell receptor beta chains follows, all from one sample in a study of T cell responses to AZD1222 COVID-19 vaccine. Here immunoSEQ multiplex PCR was the method, and the copy in TCRdb shows in-frame clones only, minus some. The data contain roughly 65,000 clones, 88% of them singletons. The specimen comprised peripheral blood, sampled on day 0 of AZD1222 vaccination. All receptors come from an adult in good health. The CDR3 runs from the conserved cysteine through the conserved F or W. D genes are given only for firm matches. Only some rows state a clone size, as once, few, many or a class for expanded clones.

.	TRBV27	TRBJ1-5	.	CASRGRGHQPQHF	TGTGCCAGCAGGGGTCGGGGTCATCAGCCCCAGCATTTT
.	TRBV28	TRBJ1-1	few	CASSLRNTEAFF	TGTGCCAGCAGTTTGCGGAACACTGAAGCTTTCTTT
.	TRBV7-9	TRBJ1-1	.	CASSLEAPEAFF	TGTGCCAGCAGCTTAGAAGCACCTGAAGCTTTCTTT
TRBD2	TRBV2	TRBJ2-7	.	CASSVLAGELYEQYF	TGTGCCAGCAGCGTCCTAGCGGGAGAATTATACGAGCAGTACTTC
.	TRBV6-4	TRBJ1-1	.	CASSLTPEVNTEAFF	TGTGCCAGCAGCCTGACACCGGAGGTGAACACTGAAGCTTTCTTT
.	TRBV21-1	TRBJ1-1	.	CASSKRASVTEAFF	TGTGCCAGCAGCAAAAGGGCTTCGGTTACTGAAGCTTTCTTT
TRBD2	TRBV5-1	TRBJ2-1	.	CASSLVLAGSTDEQFF	TGCGCCAGCAGCTTGGTACTAGCGGGGTCAACAGATGAGCAGTTCTTC
.	TRBV5-1	TRBJ1-1	.	CASSLRGLVGGSHMNTEAFF	TGCGCCAGCAGCTTGCGAGGTTTGGTTGGAGGTTCCCACATGAACACTGAAGCTTTCTTT
.	TRBV5-6	TRBJ2-6	.	CASSLGALSGANVLTF	TGTGCCAGCAGCTTAGGAGCACTTTCTGGGGCCAACGTCCTGACTTTC
.	TRBV6-5	TRBJ1-1	once	CASSYSFGANTEAFF	TGTGCCAGCAGTTACTCATTTGGAGCGAACACTGAAGCTTTCTTT
.	TRBV19	TRBJ1-6	.	CASSIPGVGNSPLHF	TGTGCCAGTAGTATCCCGGGGGTAGGTAATTCACCCCTCCACTTT
.	TRBV9	TRBJ1-5	.	CASSPDTYQPQHF	TGTGCCAGCTCCCCGGACACATATCAGCCCCAGCATTTT
.	TRBV14	TRBJ1-1	.	CASSPRTLTEAFF	TGTGCCAGCAGCCCCAGGACCTTAACTGAAGCTTTCTTT
TRBD2	TRBV11-2	TRBJ2-1	.	CASSLGGTSGYNEQFF	TGTGCCAGCAGCTTAGGGGGGACTAGCGGTTACAATGAGCAGTTCTTC
.	TRBV5-1	TRBJ2-7	.	CASSLEAGTYEQYF	TGCGCCAGCAGCTTGGAGGCAGGGACCTACGAGCAGTACTTC
.	TRBV7-2	TRBJ1-1	.	CASSDRQGSEAFF	TGTGCCAGCAGCGACCGCCAGGGGAGCGAAGCTTTCTTT
.	TRBV19	TRBJ1-2	.	CASGTFGYTF	TGTGCCAGTGGAACGTTCGGCTACACCTTC
.	TRBV27	TRBJ1-1	few	CASSFQGQGAFF	TGTGCCAGCAGTTTTCAGGGGCAGGGAGCTTTCTTT
.	TRBV10-2	TRBJ1-1	.	CASSLYSTEAFF	TGCGCCAGCAGTCTCTACTCCACTGAAGCTTTCTTT
.	TRBV5-5	TRBJ1-5	.	CASSLVPQGNQPQHF	TGTGCCAGCAGCTTGGTCCCCCAAGGCAATCAGCCCCAGCATTTT
.	TRBV3-1/TRBV3-2	TRBJ2-1	.	CASSQSQGGSYNEQFF	TGTGCCAGCAGCCAATCTCAGGGGGGCTCCTACAATGAGCAGTTCTTC
.	TRBV5-4	TRBJ2-5	once	CASSSRVRAQETQYF	TGTGCCAGCAGCTCGAGGGTAAGGGCCCAAGAGACCCAGTACTTC
.	TRBV3-1/TRBV3-2	TRBJ1-1	.	CASSQSHSNTEAFF	TGTGCCAGCAGCCAATCCCACTCGAACACTGAAGCTTTCTTT
.	TRBV19	TRBJ2-3	.	CASNLDTGLSTDTQYF	TGTGCCAGTAATCTGGATACGGGCCTCAGCACAGATACGCAGTATTTT
.	TRBV13	TRBJ2-6	.	CASSLVRGTGANVLTF	TGTGCCAGCAGCTTAGTGAGAGGGACTGGGGCCAACGTCCTGACTTTC
.	TRBV2	TRBJ2-1	.	CASKIDGYSYNEQFF	TGTGCCAGCAAGATAGACGGATACTCCTACAATGAGCAGTTCTTC
.	TRBV6-2/TRBV6-3	TRBJ1-2	once	CASSYATGLASLYGYTF	TGTGCCAGCAGTTACGCGACAGGCCTTGCATCCCTGTATGGCTACACCTTC
.	TRBV5-1	TRBJ2-1	.	CASSLAGNEQFF	TGCGCCAGCAGCTTGGCTGGGAATGAGCAGTTCTTC
.	TRBV28	TRBJ2-3	.	CASSAGVVTQYF	TGTGCCAGCAGCGCCGGGGTGGTTACGCAGTATTTT
.	TRBV3-1/TRBV3-2	TRBJ1-1	.	CASSPGGTPNTEAFF	TGTGCCAGCAGCCCGGGGGGGACCCCGAACACTGAAGCTTTCTTT
.	TRBV28	TRBJ1-3	.	CASSQPWDSGNTIYF	TGTGCCAGCAGCCAACCCTGGGACTCTGGAAACACCATATATTTT
.	TRBV3-1/TRBV3-2	TRBJ1-5	once	CASSQGGLGQPQHF	TGTGCCAGCAGCCAAGGGGGACTCGGGCAGCCCCAGCATTTT
.	TRBV4-2	TRBJ1-4	.	CASSQDRLNEKLFF	TGTGCCAGCAGCCAAGATCGCCTTAATGAAAAACTGTTTTTT
.	TRBV7-2	TRBJ2-7	.	CASSPGPRAGEQYF	TGTGCCAGCAGCCCCGGCCCGAGGGCGGGAGAGCAGTACTTC
TRBD1	TRBV10-3	TRBJ1-4	.	CAISERDRANEKLFF	TGTGCCATCAGTGAGAGGGACAGGGCCAATGAAAAACTGTTTTTT
.	TRBV7-9	TRBJ2-3	.	CASSFDDTQYF	TGTGCCAGCAGCTTTGATGATACGCAGTATTTT
.	TRBV29-1	TRBJ1-5	.	CSVAYSNQPQHF	TGCAGCGTTGCCTATAGCAATCAGCCCCAGCATTTT
TRBD1	TRBV18	TRBJ1-5	.	CASSPQGAKGNQPQHF	TGTGCCAGCTCACCACAGGGGGCTAAGGGCAATCAGCCCCAGCATTTT
.	TRBV7-2	TRBJ1-2	.	CASSLPPTRRYGYTF	TGTGCCAGCAGCTTACCCCCGACAAGGAGGTATGGCTACACCTTC
.	TRBV7-9	TRBJ2-1	.	CASSLVRSGYRSSYNEQFF	TGTGCCAGCAGCTTAGTCCGTAGCGGTTACAGGAGCTCCTACAATGAGCAGTTCTTC
.	TRBV11-2	TRBJ1-2	once	CASSPRDRSYGYTF	TGTGCCAGCAGCCCCCGGGACCGGAGCTATGGCTACACCTTC
TRBD2	TRBV2	TRBJ2-5	few	CASSAPGLAVGETQYF	TGTGCCAGCAGTGCCCCCGGACTAGCGGTGGGAGAGACCCAGTACTTC
.	TRBV5-5	TRBJ1-5	.	CASSLGEQPQHF	TGTGCCAGCAGCTTGGGAGAGCAGCCCCAGCATTTT
TRBD1	TRBV11-2	TRBJ1-2	.	CASSLATGVGYTF	TGTGCCAGCAGCTTAGCAACAGGGGTCGGCTACACCTTC
.	TRBV28	TRBJ2-2	few	CASSFEDGLTGELFF	TGTGCCAGCAGTTTCGAGGACGGCCTCACCGGGGAGCTGTTTTTT
.	TRBV27	TRBJ2-1	.	CASSLQGHYNEQFF	TGTGCCAGCAGTTTACAGGGACACTACAATGAGCAGTTCTTC
.	TRBV13	TRBJ2-3	once	CASRDMKTDTQYF	TGTGCCAGCAGGGATATGAAGACAGATACGCAGTATTTT